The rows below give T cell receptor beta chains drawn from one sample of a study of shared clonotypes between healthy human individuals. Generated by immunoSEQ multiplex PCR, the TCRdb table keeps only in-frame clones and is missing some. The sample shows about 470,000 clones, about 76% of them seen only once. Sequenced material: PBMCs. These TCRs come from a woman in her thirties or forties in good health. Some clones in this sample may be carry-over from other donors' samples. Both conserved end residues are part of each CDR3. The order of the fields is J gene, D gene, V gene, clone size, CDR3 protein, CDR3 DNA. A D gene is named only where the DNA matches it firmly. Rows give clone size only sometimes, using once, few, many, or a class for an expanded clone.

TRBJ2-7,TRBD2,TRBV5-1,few,CASSLSSGSYEQYF,TGCGCCAGCAGCTTGTCCAGCGGGAGCTACGAGCAGTACTTC
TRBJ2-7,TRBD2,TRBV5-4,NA,CASSYATSGRLEQYF,TGTGCCAGCAGCTACGCGACTAGCGGGAGACTCGAGCAGTACTTC
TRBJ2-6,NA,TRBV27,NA,CASSLQGPWSRSGANVLTF,TGTGCCAGCAGTTTACAGGGTCCGTGGTCTCGTTCTGGGGCCAACGTCCTGACTTTC
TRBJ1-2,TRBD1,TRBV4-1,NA,CASSQADREGYGYTF,TGCGCCAGCAGCCAAGCCGACAGGGAGGGCTATGGCTACACCTTC
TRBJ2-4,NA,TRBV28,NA,CASSFLPGNIQYF,TGTGCCAGCAGTTTTCTCCCGGGGAACATTCAGTACTTC
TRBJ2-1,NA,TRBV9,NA,CASSVGLADYNEQFF,TGTGCCAGCAGCGTAGGTCTAGCAGATTACAATGAGCAGTTCTTC
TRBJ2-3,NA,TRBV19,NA,CASSGLLDTQYF,TGTGCCAGTAGCGGGCTGCTGGATACGCAGTATTTT
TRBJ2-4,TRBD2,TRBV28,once,CASSSPAGAGKNIQYF,TGTGCCAGCAGTTCCCCAGCGGGGGCGGGCAAAAACATTCAGTACTTC
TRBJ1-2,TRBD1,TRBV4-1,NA,CASRDRFWYTF,TGCGCCAGCAGGGACAGGTTCTGGTACACCTTC
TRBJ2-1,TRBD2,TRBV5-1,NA,CASSLRLSGSYNEQFF,TGCGCCAGCAGCTTGAGGCTTAGCGGGAGTTACAATGAGCAGTTCTTC
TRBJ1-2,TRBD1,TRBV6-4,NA,CASSAEQGLGYTF,TGTGCCAGCAGCGCAGAACAGGGGCTTGGCTACACCTTC
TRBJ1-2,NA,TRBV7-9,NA,CATQTQGNYGYTF,TGTGCCACCCAAACACAGGGAAACTATGGCTACACCTTC
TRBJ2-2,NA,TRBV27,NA,CASSPPGSNTGELFF,TGTGCCAGCAGTCCCCCAGGGTCGAACACCGGGGAGCTGTTTTTT
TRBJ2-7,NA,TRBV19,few,CASSKFPGPKYF,TGTGCCAGTAGCAAATTCCCGGGACCTAAGTACTTC
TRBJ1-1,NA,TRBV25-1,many,CASSESGMNTEAFF,TGTGCCAGCAGTGAATCAGGGATGAACACTGAAGCTTTCTTT
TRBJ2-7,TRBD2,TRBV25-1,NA,CASSESSGGVASEQYF,TGTGCCAGCAGTGAGTCTAGCGGAGGGGTTGCATCCGAGCAGTACTTC
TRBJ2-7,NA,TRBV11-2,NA,CASSGTASSYEQYF,TGTGCCAGCAGTGGGACCGCGAGCTCCTACGAGCAGTACTTC
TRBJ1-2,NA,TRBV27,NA,CASSRGQPTNYGYTF,TGTGCCAGCTCCCGTGGACAGCCGACTAACTATGGCTACACCTTC
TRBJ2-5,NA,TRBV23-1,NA,CASSQSFVGGRQETQYF,TGCGCCAGCAGTCAATCGTTCGTAGGAGGCCGGCAAGAGACCCAGTACTTC
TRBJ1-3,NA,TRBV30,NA,CAWDGSSGNTIYF,TGTGCCTGGGACGGGAGCTCTGGAAACACCATATATTTT
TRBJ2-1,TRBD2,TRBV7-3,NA,CASSFAPIAGAHEQFF,TGTGCCAGCAGCTTTGCGCCCATTGCGGGAGCGCATGAGCAGTTCTTC
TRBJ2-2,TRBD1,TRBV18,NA,CASSASSGGLNTGELFF,TGTGCCAGCTCAGCTTCATCAGGGGGCCTTAACACCGGGGAGCTGTTTTTT
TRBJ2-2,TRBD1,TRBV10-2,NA,CASSDRGLHTGELFF,TGCGCCAGCAGTGATAGGGGGCTACACACCGGGGAGCTGTTTTTT
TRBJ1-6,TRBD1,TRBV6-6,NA,CASSQITGGVSPLHF,TGTGCCAGCAGTCAGATAACAGGGGGCGTATCACCCCTCCACTTT
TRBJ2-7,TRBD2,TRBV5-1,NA,CASSPNGGAYEQYF,TGCGCCAGCAGCCCCAACGGGGGGGCCTACGAGCAGTACTTC
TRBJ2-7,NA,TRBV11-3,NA,CASSLEQGSHEQYF,TGTGCCAGCAGCTTAGAACAGGGTTCCCACGAGCAGTACTTC
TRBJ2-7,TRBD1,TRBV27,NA,CASSLDVGQGGGYEQYF,TGTGCCAGCAGTTTAGACGTTGGACAGGGTGGGGGCTACGAGCAGTACTTC
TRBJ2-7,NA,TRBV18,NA,CASSPLAVPVTGQYF,TGTGCCAGCTCACCCTTAGCGGTCCCAGTTACGGGGCAGTACTTC
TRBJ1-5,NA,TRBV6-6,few,CASRSGTENQPQHF,TGTGCCAGCAGGTCAGGGACGGAGAATCAGCCCCAGCATTTT
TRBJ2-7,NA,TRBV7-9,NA,CASSWRPSSYEQYF,TGTGCCAGCAGCTGGAGACCAAGCTCCTACGAGCAGTACTTC
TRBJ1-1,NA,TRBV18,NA,CASSLAESEAFF,TGTGCCAGCTCACTGGCGGAGTCTGAAGCTTTCTTT
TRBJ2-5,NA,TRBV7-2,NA,CASSPSISLLLETQYF,TGTGCCAGCAGCCCATCAATTAGCCTGCTTTTGGAGACCCAGTACTTC
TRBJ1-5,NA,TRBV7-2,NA,CASSLGGKPNQPQHF,TGTGCCAGCAGCTTAGGGGGTAAACCCAATCAGCCCCAGCATTTT
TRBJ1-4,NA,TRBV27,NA,CASSLWPGSGEKLFF,TGTGCCAGCAGTTTATGGCCCGGGAGTGGTGAAAAACTGTTTTTT
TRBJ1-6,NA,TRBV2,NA,CASSSRTLHF,TGTGCCAGCAGTTCTAGGACCCTCCACTTT
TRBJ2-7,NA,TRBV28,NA,CASSEAGTRSYEQYF,TGTGCCAGCAGCGAAGCCGGGACTCGCTCCTACGAGCAGTACTTC
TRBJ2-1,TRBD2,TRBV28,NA,CASSSSSGLAGRNEQFF,TGTGCCAGCAGTTCGAGCTCGGGGCTAGCGGGGCGGAATGAGCAGTTCTTC
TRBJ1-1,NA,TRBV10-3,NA,CAISDGAVNTEAFF,TGTGCCATCAGTGACGGGGCGGTGAACACTGAAGCTTTCTTT
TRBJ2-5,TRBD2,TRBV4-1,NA,CASSQGEGLAAWETQYF,TGCGCCAGCAGCCAAGGGGAGGGACTAGCAGCTTGGGAGACCCAGTACTTC
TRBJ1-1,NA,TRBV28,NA,CASSFNRNTEAFF,TGTGCCAGCAGTTTCAACAGAAACACTGAAGCTTTCTTT
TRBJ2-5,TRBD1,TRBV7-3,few,CASSFNRGETQYF,TGTGCCAGCAGCTTCAACAGGGGAGAGACCCAGTACTTC
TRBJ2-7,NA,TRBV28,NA,CASTLVRGQYEQYF,TGTGCCAGCACCCTGGTCAGGGGTCAGTACGAGCAGTACTTC
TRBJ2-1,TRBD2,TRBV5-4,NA,CASSLPSGTYNEQFF,TGTGCCAGCAGCTTGCCTAGCGGGACCTACAATGAGCAGTTCTTC
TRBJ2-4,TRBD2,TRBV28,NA,CASSLWRLAVAKNIQYF,TGTGCCAGCAGTTTATGGAGGCTAGCGGTAGCCAAAAACATTCAGTACTTC